This entry features one T cell receptor (beta chain) sequence. Its antigen is unidentified. The data originate from a study of cytomegalovirus exposure and HLA in healthy donors. Study conclusions and caveats: For TCR beta chains, V- and J-gene trimming was later linked to a missense DCLRE1C variant.

It was with 60 Vbeta and 13 Jbeta primers that the PCR ran. TCRdb's copy holds only in-frame clones and misses some; the assay was immunoSEQ multiplex PCR. The data show about 130,000 clones, 80% seen once. The V gene's germline CDR1 is SGHVS and CDR2 FNYEAQ. J lost 2 bases, V lost 1 base, and 19 bases had no gene match. The CDR3 has 22 residues. The sequencing sample was made of PBMCs. This chain uses TRBV7-6 with TRBJ2-4, with 11 bases matching TRBD2. The origin of this receptor is a male donor in good health and CMV-seronegative. CDR3 nucleotides: TGTGCCAGCAGCTTAGTTCCCTTACTAGCGGGGGACACCAGACTGACCAAAAACATTCAGTACTTC. Protein: CASSLVPLLAGDTRLTKNIQYF.